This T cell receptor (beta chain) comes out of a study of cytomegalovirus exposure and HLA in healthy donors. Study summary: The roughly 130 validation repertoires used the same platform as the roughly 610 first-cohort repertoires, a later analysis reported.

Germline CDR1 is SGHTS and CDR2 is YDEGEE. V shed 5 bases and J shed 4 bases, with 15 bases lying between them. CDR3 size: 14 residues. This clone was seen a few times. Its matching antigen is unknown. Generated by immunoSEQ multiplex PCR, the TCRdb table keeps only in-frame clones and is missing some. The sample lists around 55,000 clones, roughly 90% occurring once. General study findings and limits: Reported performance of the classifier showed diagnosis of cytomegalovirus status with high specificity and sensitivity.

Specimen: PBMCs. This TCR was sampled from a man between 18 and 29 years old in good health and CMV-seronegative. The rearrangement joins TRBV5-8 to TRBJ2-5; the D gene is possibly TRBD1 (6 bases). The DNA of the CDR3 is TGTGCCAGCAGTTCCACAGGGAATTTAGAGACCCAGTACTTC. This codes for CASSSTGNLETQYF.